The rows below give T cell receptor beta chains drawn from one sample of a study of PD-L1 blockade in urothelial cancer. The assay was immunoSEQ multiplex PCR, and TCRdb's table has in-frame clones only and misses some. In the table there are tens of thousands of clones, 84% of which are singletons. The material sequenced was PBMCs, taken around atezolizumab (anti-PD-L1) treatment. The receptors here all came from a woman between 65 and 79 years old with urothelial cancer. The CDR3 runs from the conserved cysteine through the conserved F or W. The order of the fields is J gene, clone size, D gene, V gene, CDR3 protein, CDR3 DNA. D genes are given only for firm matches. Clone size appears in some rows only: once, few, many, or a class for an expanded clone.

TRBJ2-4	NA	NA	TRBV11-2	CASSLGGQNIQYF	TGTGCCAGCAGCTTAGGCGGCCAAAACATTCAGTACTTC
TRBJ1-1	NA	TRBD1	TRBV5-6	CASSPDRGLNTEAFF	TGTGCCAGCAGCCCAGACAGGGGACTGAACACTGAAGCTTTCTTT
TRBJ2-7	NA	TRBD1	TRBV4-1	CASSQVLPHGDRDYEQYF	TGCGCCAGCAGCCAAGTTCTCCCCCACGGGGACAGGGACTACGAGCAGTACTTC
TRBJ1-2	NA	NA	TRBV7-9	CASSPETLSETLYGYTF	TGTGCCAGCAGCCCGGAGACGCTATCTGAAACGCTCTATGGCTACACCTTC
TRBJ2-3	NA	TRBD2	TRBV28	CASSSSGIYTDTQYF	TGTGCCAGCAGTTCTAGCGGGATTTACACAGATACGCAGTATTTT
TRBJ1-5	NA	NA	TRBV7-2	CASSLVLGGNQPQHF	TGTGCCAGCAGCTTAGTTTTGGGAGGCAATCAGCCCCAGCATTTT
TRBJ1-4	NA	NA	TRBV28	CASSLPGGQNEKLFF	TGTGCCAGCAGTTTGCCGGGGGGCCAAAATGAAAAACTGTTTTTT
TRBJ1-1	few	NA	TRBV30	CAWSPSHDTEAFF	TGTGCCTGGAGTCCTTCACACGACACTGAAGCTTTCTTT
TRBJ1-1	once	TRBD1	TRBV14	CASSQARGPGTEAFF	TGTGCCAGCAGCCAAGCTAGGGGGCCGGGGACTGAAGCTTTCTTT
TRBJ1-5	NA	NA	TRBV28	CASSLPSRGSDQPQHF	TGTGCCAGCAGTTTACCTTCCAGGGGTTCAGATCAGCCCCAGCATTTT
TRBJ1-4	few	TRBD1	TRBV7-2	CASSQNAGGFGNEKLFF	TGTGCCAGCAGCCAAAACGCAGGGGGCTTCGGTAATGAAAAACTGTTTTTT
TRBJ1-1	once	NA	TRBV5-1	CASSPFTTGPNTEAFF	TGCGCCAGCAGCCCTTTTACGACAGGACCGAACACTGAAGCTTTCTTT
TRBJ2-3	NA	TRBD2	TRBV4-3	CASSRGRGTSGGGVTDTQYF	TGCGCCAGCAGCCGAGGCAGGGGGACTAGCGGGGGGGGAGTCACAGATACGCAGTATTTT
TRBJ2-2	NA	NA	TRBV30	CALKIGQSSGELFF	TGTGCCTTAAAAATCGGACAGTCCTCCGGGGAGCTGTTTTTT
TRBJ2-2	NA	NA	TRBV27	CATYAGSTGELFF	TGTGCCACCTACGCCGGGAGCACCGGGGAGCTGTTTTTT
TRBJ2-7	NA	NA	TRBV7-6	CASSARGYEQYF	TGTGCCAGCAGCGCTAGAGGGTACGAGCAGTACTTC
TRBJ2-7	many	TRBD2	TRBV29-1	CSVATSVTAGQYF	TGCAGCGTCGCGACTAGCGTGACGGCCGGGCAGTACTTC
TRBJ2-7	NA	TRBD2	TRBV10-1	CASSVGLADYEQYF	TGCGCCAGCAGCGTGGGACTAGCGGACTACGAGCAGTACTTC
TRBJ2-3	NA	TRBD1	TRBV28	CASSLGLGQGADTQYF	TGTGCCAGCAGTTTAGGGTTGGGACAGGGGGCTGATACGCAGTATTTT
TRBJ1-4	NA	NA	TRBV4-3	CASRKSYQGGEKLFF	TGCGCCAGCCGAAAGAGTTACCAGGGAGGAGAAAAACTGTTTTTT
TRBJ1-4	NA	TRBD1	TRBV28	CASSSGQGTGEKLFF	TGTGCCAGCAGTTCGGGACAGGGTACAGGTGAAAAACTGTTTTTT
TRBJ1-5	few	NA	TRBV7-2	CASSLAGGGGQPQHF	TGTGCCAGCAGCTTGGCCGGGGGGGGTGGTCAGCCCCAGCATTTT
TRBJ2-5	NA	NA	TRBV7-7	CASSLDRQETQYF	TGTGCCAGCAGCTTAGACAGACAAGAGACCCAGTACTTC
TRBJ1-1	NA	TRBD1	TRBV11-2	CASSYRVRTGDTEAFF	TGTGCCAGCAGCTACAGGGTCCGGACAGGGGACACTGAAGCTTTCTTT
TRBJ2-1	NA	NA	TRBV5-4	CTSSLGSGPNSYNEQFF	TGTACCAGCAGCTTGGGGAGCGGGCCCAACTCCTACAATGAGCAGTTCTTC
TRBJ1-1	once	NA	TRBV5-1	CASSSDRSNTEAFF	TGCGCCAGCAGCTCGGACAGATCGAACACTGAAGCTTTCTTT
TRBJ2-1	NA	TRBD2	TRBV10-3	CAISESSGVIGEQFF	TGTGCCATCAGTGAGTCTAGCGGGGTGATCGGTGAGCAGTTCTTC
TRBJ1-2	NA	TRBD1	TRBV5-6	CASSPGQGAWGYTF	TGTGCCAGCAGCCCGGGACAGGGGGCGTGGGGCTACACCTTC
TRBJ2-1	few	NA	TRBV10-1	CASSARSGNYNEQFF	TGCGCCAGCAGTGCGCGTTCCGGGAACTACAATGAGCAGTTCTTC
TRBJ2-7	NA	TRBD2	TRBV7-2	CASSPSLAGGLNF	TGTGCCAGCAGCCCCTCGTTAGCGGGGGGACTTAACTTC
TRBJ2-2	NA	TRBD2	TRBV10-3	CAISDPRTSGGENTGELFF	TGTGCCATCAGTGATCCCCGGACTAGCGGGGGGGAGAACACCGGGGAGCTGTTTTTT
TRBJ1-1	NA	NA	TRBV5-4	CASSLEQGNMNTEAFF	TGTGCCAGCAGCTTGGAACAGGGAAACATGAACACTGAAGCTTTCTTT
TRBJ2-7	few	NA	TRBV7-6	CASSYGGLYEQYF	TGTGCCAGCAGCTACGGAGGGCTCTACGAGCAGTACTTC
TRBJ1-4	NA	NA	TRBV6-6	CASRRNQGNNEKLFF	TGTGCCAGCAGGCGAAATCAGGGGAATAATGAAAAACTGTTTTTT
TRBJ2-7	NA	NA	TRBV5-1	CASSRDFGGTSYEQYF	TGCGCCAGCAGCCGGGATTTCGGGGGTACCTCCTACGAGCAGTACTTC
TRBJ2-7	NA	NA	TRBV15	CATSPVTFDEQYF	TGTGCCACCTCTCCGGTTACTTTCGACGAGCAGTACTTC
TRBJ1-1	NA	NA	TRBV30	CAWKLTGYLAGMAEAFF	TGTGCCTGGAAGCTGACAGGCTACCTCGCTGGGATGGCTGAAGCTTTCTTT
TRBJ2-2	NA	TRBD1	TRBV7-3	CASSSPAGGTGELFF	TGTGCCAGCAGCTCCCCCGCAGGGGGAACGGGGGAGCTGTTTTTT
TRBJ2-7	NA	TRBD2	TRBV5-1	CASSLQPTFTSGDEQYF	TGCGCCAGCAGCTTGCAACCTACCTTCACTAGCGGAGACGAGCAGTACTTC
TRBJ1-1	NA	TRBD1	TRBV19	CASSIDRGDTEAFF	TGTGCCAGTAGTATAGACAGGGGGGACACTGAAGCTTTCTTT